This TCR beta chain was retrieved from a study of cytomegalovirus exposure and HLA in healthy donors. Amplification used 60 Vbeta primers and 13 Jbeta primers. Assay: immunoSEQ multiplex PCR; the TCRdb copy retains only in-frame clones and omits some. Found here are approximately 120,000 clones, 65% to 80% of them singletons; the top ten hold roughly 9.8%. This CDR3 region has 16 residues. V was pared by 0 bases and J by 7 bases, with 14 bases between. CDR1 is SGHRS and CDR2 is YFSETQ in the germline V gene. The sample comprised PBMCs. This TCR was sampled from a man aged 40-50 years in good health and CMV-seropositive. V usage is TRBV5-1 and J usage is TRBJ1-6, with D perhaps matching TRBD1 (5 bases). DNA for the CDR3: TGCGCCAGCAGCTTGGCGGGGGTGGAGGCAAATTCACCCCTCCACTTT. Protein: CASSLAGVEANSPLHF.